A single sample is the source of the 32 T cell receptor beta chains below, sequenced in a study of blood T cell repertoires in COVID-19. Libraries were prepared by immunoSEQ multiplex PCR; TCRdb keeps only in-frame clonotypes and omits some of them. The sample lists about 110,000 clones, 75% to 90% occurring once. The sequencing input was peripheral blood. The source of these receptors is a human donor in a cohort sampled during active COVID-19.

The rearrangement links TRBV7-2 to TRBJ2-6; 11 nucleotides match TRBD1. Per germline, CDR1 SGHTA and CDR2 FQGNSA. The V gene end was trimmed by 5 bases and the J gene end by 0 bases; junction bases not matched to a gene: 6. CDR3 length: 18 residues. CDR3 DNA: TGTGCCAGCAGCAAAAGGACAGGGGGCTCCTCTGGGGCCAACGTCCTGACTTTC. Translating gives CASSKRTGGSSGANVLTF.

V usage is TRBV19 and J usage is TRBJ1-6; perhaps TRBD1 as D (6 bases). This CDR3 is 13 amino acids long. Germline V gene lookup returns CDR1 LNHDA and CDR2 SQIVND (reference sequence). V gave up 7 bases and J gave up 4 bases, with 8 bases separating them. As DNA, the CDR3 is TGTGCCAGTATTGGACAGTATAATTCACCCCTCCACTTT. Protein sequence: CASIGQYNSPLHF.

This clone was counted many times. This chain's CDR3 is CASSQSGSLKLFF. The CDR3 region has the DNA TGTGCCAGCAGTCAATCAGGGTCCCTGAAACTGTTTTTT. The chain recombines TRBV2 with TRBJ1-4; D is perhaps TRBD1 (5 bases). Germline CDR1 is SNHLY and CDR2 is FYNNEI. The CDR3 has 13 residues. V shed 5 bases and J shed 11 bases, with 15 bases lying between them.

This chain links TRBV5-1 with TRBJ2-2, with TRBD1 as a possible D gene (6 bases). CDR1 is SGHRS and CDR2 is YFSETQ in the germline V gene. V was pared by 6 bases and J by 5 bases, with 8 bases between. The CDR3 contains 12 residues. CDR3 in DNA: TGCGCCAGCAAGCAGGGGACCGGGGAGCTGTTTTTT. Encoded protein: CASKQGTGELFF.

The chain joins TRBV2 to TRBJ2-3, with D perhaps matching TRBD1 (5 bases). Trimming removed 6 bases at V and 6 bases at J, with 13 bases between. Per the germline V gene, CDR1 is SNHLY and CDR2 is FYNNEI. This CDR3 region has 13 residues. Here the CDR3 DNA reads TGTGCCAGCAGACAGGAAGGATCTGATACGCAGTATTTT. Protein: CASRQEGSDTQYF.

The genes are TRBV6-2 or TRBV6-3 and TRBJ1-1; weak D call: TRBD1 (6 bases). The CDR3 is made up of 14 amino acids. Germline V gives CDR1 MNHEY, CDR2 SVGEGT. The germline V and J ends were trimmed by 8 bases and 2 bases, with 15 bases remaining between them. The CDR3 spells CASGWGHFNTEAFF. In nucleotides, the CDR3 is TGTGCCAGCGGTTGGGGGCATTTTAACACTGAAGCTTTCTTT.

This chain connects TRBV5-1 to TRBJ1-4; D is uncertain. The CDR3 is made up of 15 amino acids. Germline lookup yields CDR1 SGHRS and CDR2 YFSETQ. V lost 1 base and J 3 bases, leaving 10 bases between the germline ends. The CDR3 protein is CASSLFGDPNEKLFF. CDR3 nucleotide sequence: TGCGCCAGCAGCTTGTTCGGGGATCCTAATGAAAAACTGTTTTTT.

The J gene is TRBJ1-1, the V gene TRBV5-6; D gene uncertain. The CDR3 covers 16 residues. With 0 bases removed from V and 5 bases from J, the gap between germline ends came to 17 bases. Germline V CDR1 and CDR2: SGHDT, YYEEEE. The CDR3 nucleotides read TGTGCCAGCAGCTTGGGAGGGAGATCCGATGGTACTGAAGCTTTCTTT. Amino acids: CASSLGGRSDGTEAFF.

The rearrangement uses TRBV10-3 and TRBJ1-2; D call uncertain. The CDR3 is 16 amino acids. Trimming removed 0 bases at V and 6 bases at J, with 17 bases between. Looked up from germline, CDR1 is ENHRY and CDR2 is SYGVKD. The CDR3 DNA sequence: TGTGCCATCAGTGAGTCGATGGGCAGGCTCCTGGATGGCTACACCTTC. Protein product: CAISESMGRLLDGYTF.

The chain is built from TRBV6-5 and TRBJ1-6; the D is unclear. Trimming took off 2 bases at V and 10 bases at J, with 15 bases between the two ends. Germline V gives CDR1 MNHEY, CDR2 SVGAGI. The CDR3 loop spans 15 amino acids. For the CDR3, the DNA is TGTGCCAGCAGTTACCAAGGCTCGGCGGAGTCACCCCTCCACTTT. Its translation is CASSYQGSAESPLHF.

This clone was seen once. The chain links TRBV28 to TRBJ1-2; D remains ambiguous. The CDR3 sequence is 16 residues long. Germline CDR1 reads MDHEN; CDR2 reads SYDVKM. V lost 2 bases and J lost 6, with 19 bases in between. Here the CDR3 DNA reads TGTGCCAGCAGTTTACGGCGAGGAGGGATTAGGGATGGCTACACCTTC. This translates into CASSLRRGGIRDGYTF.

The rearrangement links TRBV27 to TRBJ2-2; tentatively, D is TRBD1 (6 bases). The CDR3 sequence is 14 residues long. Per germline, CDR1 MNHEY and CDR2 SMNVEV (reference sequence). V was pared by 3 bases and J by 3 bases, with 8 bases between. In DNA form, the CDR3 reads TGTGCCAGCAGTTTCAGGGGATACACCGGGGAGCTGTTTTTT. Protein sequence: CASSFRGYTGELFF.

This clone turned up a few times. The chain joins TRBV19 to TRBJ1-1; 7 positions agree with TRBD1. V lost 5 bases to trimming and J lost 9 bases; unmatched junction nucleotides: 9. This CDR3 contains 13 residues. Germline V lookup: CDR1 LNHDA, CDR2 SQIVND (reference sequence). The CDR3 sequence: CASSPGQSPQAFF. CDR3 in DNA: TGTGCCAGTAGTCCGGGACAGTCCCCCCAAGCTTTCTTT.

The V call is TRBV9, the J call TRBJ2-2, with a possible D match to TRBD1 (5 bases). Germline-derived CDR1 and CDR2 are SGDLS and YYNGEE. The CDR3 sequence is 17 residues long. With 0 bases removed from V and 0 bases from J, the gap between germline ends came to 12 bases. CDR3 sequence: CASSVAGAGTNTGELFF. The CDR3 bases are TGTGCCAGCAGCGTAGCTGGGGCAGGAACGAACACCGGGGAGCTGTTTTTT.

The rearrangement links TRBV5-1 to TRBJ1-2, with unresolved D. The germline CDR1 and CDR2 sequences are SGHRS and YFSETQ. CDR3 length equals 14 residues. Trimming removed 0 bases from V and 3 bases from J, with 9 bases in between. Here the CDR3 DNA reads TGCGCCAGCAGCTTGGCCGAGGGCCACTATGGCTACACCTTC. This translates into CASSLAEGHYGYTF.

CDR3 DNA: TGTGCCAGCAGCCCAATCATCGGCGGGCCCCAGCATTTT. Protein sequence: CASSPIIGGPQHF. This chain links TRBV9 with TRBJ1-5; no firm D call. Germline V lookup: CDR1 SGDLS, CDR2 YYNGEE. V lost 4 bases and J lost 9, with 14 bases in between. CDR3 size: 13 residues.

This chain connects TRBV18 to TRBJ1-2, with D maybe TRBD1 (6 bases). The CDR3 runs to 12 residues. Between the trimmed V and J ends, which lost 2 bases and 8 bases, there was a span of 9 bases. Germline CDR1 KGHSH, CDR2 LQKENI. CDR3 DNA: TGTGCCAGCTCACCATCAGGGGAAGGCTACACCTTC. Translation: CASSPSGEGYTF.

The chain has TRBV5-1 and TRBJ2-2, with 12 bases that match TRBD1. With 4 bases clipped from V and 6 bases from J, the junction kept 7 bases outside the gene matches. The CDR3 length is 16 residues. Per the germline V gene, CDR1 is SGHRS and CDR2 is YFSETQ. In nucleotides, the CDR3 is TGCGCCAGCAGCCCCCGGGGACAGGGGGCGGCCGGGGAGCTGTTTTTT. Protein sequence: CASSPRGQGAAGELFF. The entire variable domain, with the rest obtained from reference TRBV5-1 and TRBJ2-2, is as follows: KAGVTQTPRYLIKTRGQQVTLSCSPISGHRSVSWYQQTPGQGLQFLFEYFSETQRNKGNFPGRFSGRQFSNSRSEMNVSTLELGDSALYLCASSPRGQGAAGELFFGEGSRLTVL.

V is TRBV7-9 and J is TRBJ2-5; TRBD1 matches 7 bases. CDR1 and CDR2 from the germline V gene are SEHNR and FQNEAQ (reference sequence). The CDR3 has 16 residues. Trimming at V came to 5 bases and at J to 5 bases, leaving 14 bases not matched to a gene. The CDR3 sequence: CASSNWDRSVGETQYF. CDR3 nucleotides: TGTGCCAGCAGCAACTGGGACAGATCAGTTGGGGAGACCCAGTACTTC.

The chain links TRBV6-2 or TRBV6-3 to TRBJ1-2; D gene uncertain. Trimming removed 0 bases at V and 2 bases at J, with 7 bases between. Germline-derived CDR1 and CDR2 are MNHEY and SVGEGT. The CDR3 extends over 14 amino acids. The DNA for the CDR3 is TGTGCCAGCAGTTACTCGATCCTAAACTATGGCTACACCTTC. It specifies CASSYSILNYGYTF.

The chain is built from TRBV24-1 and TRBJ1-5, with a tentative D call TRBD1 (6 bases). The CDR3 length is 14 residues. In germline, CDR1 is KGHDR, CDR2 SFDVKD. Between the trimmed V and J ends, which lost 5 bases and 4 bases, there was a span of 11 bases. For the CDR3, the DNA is TGTGCCACCAGTGGGGGGCTTGAGAATCAGCCCCAGCATTTT. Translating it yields CATSGGLENQPQHF.

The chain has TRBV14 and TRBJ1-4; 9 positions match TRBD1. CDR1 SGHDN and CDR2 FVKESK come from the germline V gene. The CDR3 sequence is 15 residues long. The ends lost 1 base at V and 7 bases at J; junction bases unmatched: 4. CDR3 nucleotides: TGTGCCAGCAGCCAAGGGGACAGGGATTCTGAAAAACTGTTTTTT. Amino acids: CASSQGDRDSEKLFF.

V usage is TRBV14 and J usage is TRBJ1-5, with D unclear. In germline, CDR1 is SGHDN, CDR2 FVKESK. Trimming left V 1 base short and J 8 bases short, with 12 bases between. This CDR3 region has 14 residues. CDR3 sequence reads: CASSQGGNLEPQHF. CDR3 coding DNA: TGTGCCAGCAGCCAAGGCGGCAATCTTGAGCCCCAGCATTTT.

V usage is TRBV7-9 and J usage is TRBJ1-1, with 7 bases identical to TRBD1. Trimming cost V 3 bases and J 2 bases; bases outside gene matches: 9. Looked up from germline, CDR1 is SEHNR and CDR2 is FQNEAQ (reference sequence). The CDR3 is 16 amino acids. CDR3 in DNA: TGTGCCAGCAGCTTCAGACAGGGACGGGGAAACACTGAAGCTTTCTTT. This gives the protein CASSFRQGRGNTEAFF. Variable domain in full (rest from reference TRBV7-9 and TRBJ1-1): DTGVSQNPRHKITKRGQNVTFRCDPISEHNRLYWYRQTLGQGPEFLTYFQNEAQLEKSRLLSDRFSAERPKGSFSTLEIQRTEQGDSAMYLCASSFRQGRGNTEAFFGQGTRLTVV.

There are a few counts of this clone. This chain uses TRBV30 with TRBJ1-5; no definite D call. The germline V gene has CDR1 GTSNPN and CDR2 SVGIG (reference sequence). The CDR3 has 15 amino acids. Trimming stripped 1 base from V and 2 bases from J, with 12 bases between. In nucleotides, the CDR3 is TGTGCCTGGAGTGGCCCCGGGGTCGGCAATCAGCCCCAGCATTTT. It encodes CAWSGPGVGNQPQHF.

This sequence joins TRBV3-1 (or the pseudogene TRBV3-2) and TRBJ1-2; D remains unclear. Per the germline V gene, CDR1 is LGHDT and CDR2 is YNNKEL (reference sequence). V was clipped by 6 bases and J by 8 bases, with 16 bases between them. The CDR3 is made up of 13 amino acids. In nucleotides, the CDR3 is TGTGCCAGCAGTCCCCGAGGACTGTGGGGCTACACCTTC. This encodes CASSPRGLWGYTF.

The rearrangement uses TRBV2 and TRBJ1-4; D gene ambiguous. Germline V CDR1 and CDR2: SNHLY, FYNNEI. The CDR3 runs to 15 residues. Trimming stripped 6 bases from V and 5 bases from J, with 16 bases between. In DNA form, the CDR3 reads TGTGCCAGCAGGGCCCGGGAGGGAGAGAATGAAAAACTGTTTTTT. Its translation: CASRAREGENEKLFF.

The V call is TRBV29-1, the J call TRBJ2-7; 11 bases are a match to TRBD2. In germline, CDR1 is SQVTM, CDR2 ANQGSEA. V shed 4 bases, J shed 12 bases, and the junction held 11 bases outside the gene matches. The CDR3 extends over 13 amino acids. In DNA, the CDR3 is TGCAGCGTTGTGACTAGCGGGGCCCGCGATAGGTACTTC. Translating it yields CSVVTSGARDRYF.

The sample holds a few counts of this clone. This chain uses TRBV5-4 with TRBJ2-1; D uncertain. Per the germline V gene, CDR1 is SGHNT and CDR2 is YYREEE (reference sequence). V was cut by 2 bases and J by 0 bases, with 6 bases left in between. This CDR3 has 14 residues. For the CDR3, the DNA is TGTGCCAGCAGCTTTCGGAGCTCCTACAATGAGCAGTTCTTC. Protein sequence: CASSFRSSYNEQFF.

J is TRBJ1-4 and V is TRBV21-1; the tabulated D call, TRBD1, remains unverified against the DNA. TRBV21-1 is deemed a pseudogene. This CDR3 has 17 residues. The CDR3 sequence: CASSKEVRGQGREKLFF. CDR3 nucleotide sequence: TGTGCCAGCAGCAAAGAAGTCCGGGGACAGGGGCGGGAAAAACTGTTTTTT.

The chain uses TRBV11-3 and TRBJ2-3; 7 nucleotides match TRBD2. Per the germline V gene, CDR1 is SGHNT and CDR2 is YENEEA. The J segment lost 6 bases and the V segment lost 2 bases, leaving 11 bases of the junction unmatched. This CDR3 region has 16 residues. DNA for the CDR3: TGTGCCAGCAGCTTATTTGGGGGGGGATCATCGGATACGCAGTATTTT. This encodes CASSLFGGGSSDTQYF.

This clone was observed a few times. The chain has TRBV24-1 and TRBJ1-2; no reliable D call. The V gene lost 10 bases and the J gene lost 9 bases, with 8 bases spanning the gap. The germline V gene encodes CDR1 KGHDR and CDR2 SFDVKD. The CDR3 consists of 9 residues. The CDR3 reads CATNESYTF. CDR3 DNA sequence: TGTGCCACTAACGAGAGCTACACCTTC.